This T cell receptor (beta chain) was retrieved from a study of persistence of HIV-infected CD4 T cells. Cells were stimulated with CMV-infected fibroblast lysates at approximately 10 ug/mL. Responding CD4+ T cells were sorted by upregulation of both CD40 ligand and CD69. PBMCs were depleted of CD8+ T cells before stimulation. This CDR3 is built from 18 residues. The libraries were made with immunoSEQ version 4 in survey mode. TCRdb's table, derived via immunoSEQ multiplex PCR, lists solely in-frame clones and lacks some. The profile covers 10,000 to 15,000 clones, with roughly 70% appearing a single time and approximately 18% taken by the ten largest. Comment on this clone: Its antigen is unidentified.

Study conclusions and caveats: Antigen-responding cells were enriched for degenerate expanded CDR3beta sequences.

The sequence derives from an adult man with HIV who was CMV-seropositive. The sequenced sample was CD4+ T cells sorted from PBMCs after roughly 18-hour stimulation, obtained from a patient who received antiretroviral therapy. J is TRBJ1-3 and V is TRBV21-1; TRBD1 is the table's D call and was not checked against the DNA. TRBV21-1 has pseudogene status. The CDR3 region is CASSKQDRVSSSGNTIYF. CDR3 nucleotide sequence: TGTGCCAGCAGCAAGCAGGACAGGGTATCCTCCTCTGGAAACACCATATATTTT.